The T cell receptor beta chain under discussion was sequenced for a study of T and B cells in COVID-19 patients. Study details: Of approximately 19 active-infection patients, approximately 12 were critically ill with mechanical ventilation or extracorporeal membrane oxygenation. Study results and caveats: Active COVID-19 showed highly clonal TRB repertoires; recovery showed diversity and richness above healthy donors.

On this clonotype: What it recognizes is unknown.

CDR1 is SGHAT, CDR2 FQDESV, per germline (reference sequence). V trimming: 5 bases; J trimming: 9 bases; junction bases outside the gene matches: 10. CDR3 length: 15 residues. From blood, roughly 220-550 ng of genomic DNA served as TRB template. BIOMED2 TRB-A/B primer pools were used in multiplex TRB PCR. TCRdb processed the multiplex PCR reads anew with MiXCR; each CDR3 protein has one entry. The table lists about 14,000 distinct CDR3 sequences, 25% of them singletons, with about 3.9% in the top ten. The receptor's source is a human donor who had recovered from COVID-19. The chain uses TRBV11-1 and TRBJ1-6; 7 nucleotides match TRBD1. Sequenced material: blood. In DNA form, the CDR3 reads TGTGCCAGCAGCCCCGGGGGACAGTCAATTTCACCCCTCCACTTT. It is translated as CASSPGGQSISPLHF.